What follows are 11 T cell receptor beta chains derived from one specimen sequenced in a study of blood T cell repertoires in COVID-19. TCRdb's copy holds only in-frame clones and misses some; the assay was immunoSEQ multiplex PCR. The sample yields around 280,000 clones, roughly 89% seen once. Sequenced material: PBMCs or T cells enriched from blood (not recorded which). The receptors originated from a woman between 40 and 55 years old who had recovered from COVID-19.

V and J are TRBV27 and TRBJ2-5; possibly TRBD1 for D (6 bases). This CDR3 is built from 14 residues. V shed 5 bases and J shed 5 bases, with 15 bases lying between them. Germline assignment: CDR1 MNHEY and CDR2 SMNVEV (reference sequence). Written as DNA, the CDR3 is TGTGCCAGCAGTCCCTCAACAGGGTGGGAGACCCAGTACTTC. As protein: CASSPSTGWETQYF.

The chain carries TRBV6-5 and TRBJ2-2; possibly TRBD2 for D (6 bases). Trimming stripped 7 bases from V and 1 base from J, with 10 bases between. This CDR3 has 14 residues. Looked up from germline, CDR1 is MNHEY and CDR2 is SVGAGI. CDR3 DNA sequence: TGTGCCAGCACGGGACTTATGAACACCGGGGAGCTGTTTTTT. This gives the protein CASTGLMNTGELFF.

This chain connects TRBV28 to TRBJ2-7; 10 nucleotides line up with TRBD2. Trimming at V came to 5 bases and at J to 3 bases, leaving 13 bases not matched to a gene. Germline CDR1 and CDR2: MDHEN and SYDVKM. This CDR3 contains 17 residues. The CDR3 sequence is CASSLAGESRGLYEQYF. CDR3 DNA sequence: TGTGCCAGCAGTCTAGCGGGAGAGTCAAGAGGGCTCTACGAGCAGTACTTC.

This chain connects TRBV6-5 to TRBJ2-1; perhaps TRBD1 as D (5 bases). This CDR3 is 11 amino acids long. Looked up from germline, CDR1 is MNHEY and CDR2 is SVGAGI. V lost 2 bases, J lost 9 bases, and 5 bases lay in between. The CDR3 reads CASSYRGEQFF. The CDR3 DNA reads TGTGCCAGCAGTTACAGGGGTGAGCAGTTCTTC.

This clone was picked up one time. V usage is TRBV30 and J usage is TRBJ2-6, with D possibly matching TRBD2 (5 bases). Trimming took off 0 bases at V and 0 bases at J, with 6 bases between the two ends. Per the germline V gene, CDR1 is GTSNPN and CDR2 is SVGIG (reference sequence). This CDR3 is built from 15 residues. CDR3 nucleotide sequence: TGTGCCTGGAGTGTACTAGGCTCTGGGGCCAACGTCCTGACTTTC. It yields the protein CAWSVLGSGANVLTF.

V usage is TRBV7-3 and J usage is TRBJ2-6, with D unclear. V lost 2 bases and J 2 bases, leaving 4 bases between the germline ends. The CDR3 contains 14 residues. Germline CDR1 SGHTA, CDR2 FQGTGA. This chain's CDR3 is CASSLGTGANVLTF. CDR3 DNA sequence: TGTGCCAGCAGCTTAGGCACTGGGGCCAACGTCCTGACTTTC.

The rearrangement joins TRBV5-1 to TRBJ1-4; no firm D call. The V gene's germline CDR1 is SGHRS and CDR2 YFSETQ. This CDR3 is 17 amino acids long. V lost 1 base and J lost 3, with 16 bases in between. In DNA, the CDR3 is TGCGCCAGCAGCTTGTATCCCTCGACTGATGCTAATGAAAAACTGTTTTTT. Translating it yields CASSLYPSTDANEKLFF. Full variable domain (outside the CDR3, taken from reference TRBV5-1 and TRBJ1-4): KAGVTQTPRYLIKTRGQQVTLSCSPISGHRSVSWYQQTPGQGLQFLFEYFSETQRNKGNFPGRFSGRQFSNSRSEMNVSTLELGDSALYLCASSLYPSTDANEKLFFGSGTQLSVL.

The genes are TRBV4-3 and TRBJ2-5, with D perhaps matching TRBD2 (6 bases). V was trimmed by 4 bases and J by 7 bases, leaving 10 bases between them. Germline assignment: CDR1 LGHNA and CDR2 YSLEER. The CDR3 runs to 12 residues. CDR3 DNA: TGCGCCAGCAGCCGGGGGGACGGGACCCAGTACTTC. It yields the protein CASSRGDGTQYF.

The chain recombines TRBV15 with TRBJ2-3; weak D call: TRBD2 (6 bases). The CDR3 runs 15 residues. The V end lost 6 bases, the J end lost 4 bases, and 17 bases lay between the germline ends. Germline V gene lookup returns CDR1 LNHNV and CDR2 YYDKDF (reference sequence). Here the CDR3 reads CATSPGGVQSDTQYF. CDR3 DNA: TGTGCCACCAGTCCAGGAGGGGTTCAGTCAGATACGCAGTATTTT.

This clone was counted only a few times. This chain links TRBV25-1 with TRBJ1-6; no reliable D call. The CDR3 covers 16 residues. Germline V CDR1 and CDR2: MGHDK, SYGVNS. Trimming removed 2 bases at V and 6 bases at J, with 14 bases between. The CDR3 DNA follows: TGTGCCAGCAGTGAAAGTAGTGGGCGAAGTAATTCACCCCTCCACTTT. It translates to CASSESSGRSNSPLHF.

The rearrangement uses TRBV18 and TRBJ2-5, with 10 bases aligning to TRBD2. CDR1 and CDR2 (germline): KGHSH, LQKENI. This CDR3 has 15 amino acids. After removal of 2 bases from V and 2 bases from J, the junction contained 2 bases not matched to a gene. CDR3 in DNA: TGTGCCAGCTCACCAGTGACTAGCGGGCAAGAGACCCAGTACTTC. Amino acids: CASSPVTSGQETQYF.